A single sample is the source of the 5 T cell receptor beta chains below, sequenced in a study of cytomegalovirus exposure and HLA in healthy donors. The study ran its PCR with 60 Vbeta and 13 Jbeta primers. Clones were sequenced by immunoSEQ multiplex PCR, and TCRdb holds only the in-frame ones, with some missing. The repertoire consists of about 89,000 clones, with over 60% occurring once and the leading ten covering roughly 3.5%. Sample: PBMCs. All receptors come from a man younger than 40 in good health and CMV-seronegative.

The CDR3 DNA reads TGCGCCAGCACCGACAGGGGTGGATCCGGGGAGCTGTTTTTT. Protein product: CASTDRGGSGELFF. The gene calls are TRBV5-1 and TRBJ2-2; 8 bases align to TRBD1. Germline V gives CDR1 SGHRS, CDR2 YFSETQ. CDR3 length: 14 residues. V shed 6 bases, J shed 6 bases, and the junction held 7 bases outside the gene matches. Combining the CDR3 with reference TRBV5-1 and TRBJ2-2 gives the whole variable domain KAGVTQTPRYLIKTRGQQVTLSCSPISGHRSVSWYQQTPGQGLQFLFEYFSETQRNKGNFPGRFSGRQFSNSRSEMNVSTLELGDSALYLCASTDRGGSGELFFGEGSRLTVL.

The rearrangement uses TRBV7-8 and TRBJ2-7; D unclear. The CDR3 contains 14 residues. V lost 0 bases to trimming and J lost 4 bases, with 10 bases between them. CDR1 and CDR2 (germline): SGHVS, FQNEAQ. CDR3 sequence: CASSLALTGYEQYF. The CDR3 coding sequence is TGTGCCAGCAGCTTAGCGCTAACGGGTTACGAGCAGTACTTC.

The chain links TRBV6-5 to TRBJ2-5, with D hard to call. Matching the DNA end better, TRBJ2-7 makes the J call doubtful. Germline CDR1 reads MNHEY; CDR2 reads SVGAGI. This CDR3 spans 16 amino acids. DNA of the CDR3: TGTGCCAGCAGTTACCCCAAAAGCCGTAACAGCTACGAGCAGTACTTC. Encoded protein: CASSYPKSRNSYEQYF.

This clone is a singleton in its sample. The chain recombines TRBV2 with TRBJ1-1; 10 bases align to TRBD1. Trimming took 8 bases from V and 2 from J; bases not matched to a gene: 8. The CDR3 loop spans 15 amino acids. Germline loops: CDR1 SNHLY, CDR2 FYNNEI. The CDR3 sequence: CASFPGQGVNTEAFF. The CDR3 DNA is TGTGCCAGCTTCCCAGGACAGGGGGTTAACACTGAAGCTTTCTTT.

This rearrangement joins TRBV6-1 to TRBJ1-1; TRBD1 matches at 11 bases. Germline V lookup: CDR1 MNHNS, CDR2 SASEGT. The CDR3 totals 14 residues. V shed 7 bases and J 5 bases; nucleotides not matched to a gene: 6. The CDR3 loop is CASTEDRGLTEAFF. CDR3 DNA: TGTGCCAGCACCGAGGACAGGGGGCTTACTGAAGCTTTCTTT.